The TCR beta chain under discussion was sequenced for a study of T cell responses to AZD1222 COVID-19 vaccine. Study-level findings and limits: Possibly, clonal diversity was underestimated; donors were largely white British and included more females.

V dropped 3 bases and J dropped 6; count of bases not matched to a gene: 1. The CDR3 has 14 residues. Sequencing was performed with immunoSEQ multiplex PCR; in TCRdb, only in-frame clones are kept and a portion is missing. The repertoire holds 130,000 or so clones, with 89% as singletons. On this clone itself: Its antigen is not identified.

This sequence was found in an adult in good health. Sequencing was performed on peripheral blood, taken on day 0 of AZD1222 vaccination. The chain employs TRBV5-3 and TRBJ1-5; 12 bases align to TRBD1. TRBV5-3 falls under the ORF class, with uncertain function. The chain's CDR3 is CARSWDRGLQPQHF. In DNA, the CDR3 is TGTGCCAGAAGCTGGGACAGGGGGCTTCAGCCCCAGCATTTT.